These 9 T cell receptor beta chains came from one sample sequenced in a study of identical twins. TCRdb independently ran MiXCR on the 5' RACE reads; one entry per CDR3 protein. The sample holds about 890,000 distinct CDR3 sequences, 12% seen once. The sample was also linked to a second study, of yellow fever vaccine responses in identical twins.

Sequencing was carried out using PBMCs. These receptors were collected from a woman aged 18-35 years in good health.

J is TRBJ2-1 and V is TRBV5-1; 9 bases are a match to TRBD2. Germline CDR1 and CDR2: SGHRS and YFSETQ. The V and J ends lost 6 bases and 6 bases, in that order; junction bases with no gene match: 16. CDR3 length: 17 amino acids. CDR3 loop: CASNKRSGTSLGNEQFF. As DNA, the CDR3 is TGCGCCAGCAACAAAAGGTCCGGGACTAGCCTCGGCAATGAGCAGTTCTTC.

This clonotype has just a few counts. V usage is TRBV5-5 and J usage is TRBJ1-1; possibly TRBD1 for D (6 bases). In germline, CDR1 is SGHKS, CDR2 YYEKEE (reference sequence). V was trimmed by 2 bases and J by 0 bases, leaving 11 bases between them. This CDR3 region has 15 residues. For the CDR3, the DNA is TGTGCCAGCAGCTTTGGCGGACAGCTGAACACTGAAGCTTTCTTT. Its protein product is CASSFGGQLNTEAFF.

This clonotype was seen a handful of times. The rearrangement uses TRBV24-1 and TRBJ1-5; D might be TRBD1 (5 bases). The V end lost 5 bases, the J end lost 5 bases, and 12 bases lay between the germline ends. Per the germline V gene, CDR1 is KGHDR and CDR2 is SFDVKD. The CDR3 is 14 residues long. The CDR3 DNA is TGTGCCACCAGTGGGAACCCGGGGGATCAGCCCCAGCATTTT. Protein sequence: CATSGNPGDQPQHF.

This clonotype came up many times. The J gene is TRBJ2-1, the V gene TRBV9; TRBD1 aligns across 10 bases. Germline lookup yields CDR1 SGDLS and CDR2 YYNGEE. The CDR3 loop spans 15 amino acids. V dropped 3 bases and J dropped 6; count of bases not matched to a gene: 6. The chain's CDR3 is CASSAGTGEINEQFF. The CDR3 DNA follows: TGTGCCAGCAGCGCAGGGACAGGGGAAATCAATGAGCAGTTCTTC.

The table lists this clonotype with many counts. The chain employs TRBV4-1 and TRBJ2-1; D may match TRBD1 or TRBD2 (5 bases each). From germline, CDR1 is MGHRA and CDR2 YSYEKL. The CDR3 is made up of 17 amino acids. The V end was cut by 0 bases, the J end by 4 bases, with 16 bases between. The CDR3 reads CASSQDGVREGYNEQFF. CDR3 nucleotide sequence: TGCGCCAGCAGCCAAGATGGGGTAAGAGAGGGGTACAATGAGCAGTTCTTC.

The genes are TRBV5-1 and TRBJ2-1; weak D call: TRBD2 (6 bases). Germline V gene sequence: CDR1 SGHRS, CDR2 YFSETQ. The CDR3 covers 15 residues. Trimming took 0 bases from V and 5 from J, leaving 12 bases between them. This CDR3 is CASSLEETRHNEQFF. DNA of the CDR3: TGCGCCAGCAGCTTGGAGGAGACTAGGCACAATGAGCAGTTCTTC.

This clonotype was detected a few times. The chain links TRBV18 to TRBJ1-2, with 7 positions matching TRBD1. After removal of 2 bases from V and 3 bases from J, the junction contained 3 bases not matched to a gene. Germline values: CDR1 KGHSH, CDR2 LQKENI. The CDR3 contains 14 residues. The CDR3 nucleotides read TGTGCCAGCTCACCATCCACAGGGGACTATGGCTACACCTTC. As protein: CASSPSTGDYGYTF.

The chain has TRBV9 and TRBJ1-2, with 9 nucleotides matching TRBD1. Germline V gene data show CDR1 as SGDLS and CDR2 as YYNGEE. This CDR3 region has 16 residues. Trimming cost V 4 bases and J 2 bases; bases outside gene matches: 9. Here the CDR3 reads CASSKPPGQGNYGYTF. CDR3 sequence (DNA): TGTGCCAGCAGCAAGCCTCCGGGACAGGGCAACTATGGCTACACCTTC. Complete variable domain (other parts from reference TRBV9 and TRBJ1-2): DSGVTQTPKHLITATGQRVTLRCSPRSGDLSVYWYQQSLDQGLQFLIQYYNGEERAKGNILERFSAQQFPDLHSELNLSSLELGDSALYFCASSKPPGQGNYGYTFGSGTRLTVV.

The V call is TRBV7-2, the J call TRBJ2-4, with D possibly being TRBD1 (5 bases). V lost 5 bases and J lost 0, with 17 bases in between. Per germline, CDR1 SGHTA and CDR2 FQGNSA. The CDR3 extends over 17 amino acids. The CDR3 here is CASSPRGRALAKNIQYF. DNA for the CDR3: TGTGCCAGCAGCCCCCGTGGCAGGGCCCTAGCCAAAAACATTCAGTACTTC.